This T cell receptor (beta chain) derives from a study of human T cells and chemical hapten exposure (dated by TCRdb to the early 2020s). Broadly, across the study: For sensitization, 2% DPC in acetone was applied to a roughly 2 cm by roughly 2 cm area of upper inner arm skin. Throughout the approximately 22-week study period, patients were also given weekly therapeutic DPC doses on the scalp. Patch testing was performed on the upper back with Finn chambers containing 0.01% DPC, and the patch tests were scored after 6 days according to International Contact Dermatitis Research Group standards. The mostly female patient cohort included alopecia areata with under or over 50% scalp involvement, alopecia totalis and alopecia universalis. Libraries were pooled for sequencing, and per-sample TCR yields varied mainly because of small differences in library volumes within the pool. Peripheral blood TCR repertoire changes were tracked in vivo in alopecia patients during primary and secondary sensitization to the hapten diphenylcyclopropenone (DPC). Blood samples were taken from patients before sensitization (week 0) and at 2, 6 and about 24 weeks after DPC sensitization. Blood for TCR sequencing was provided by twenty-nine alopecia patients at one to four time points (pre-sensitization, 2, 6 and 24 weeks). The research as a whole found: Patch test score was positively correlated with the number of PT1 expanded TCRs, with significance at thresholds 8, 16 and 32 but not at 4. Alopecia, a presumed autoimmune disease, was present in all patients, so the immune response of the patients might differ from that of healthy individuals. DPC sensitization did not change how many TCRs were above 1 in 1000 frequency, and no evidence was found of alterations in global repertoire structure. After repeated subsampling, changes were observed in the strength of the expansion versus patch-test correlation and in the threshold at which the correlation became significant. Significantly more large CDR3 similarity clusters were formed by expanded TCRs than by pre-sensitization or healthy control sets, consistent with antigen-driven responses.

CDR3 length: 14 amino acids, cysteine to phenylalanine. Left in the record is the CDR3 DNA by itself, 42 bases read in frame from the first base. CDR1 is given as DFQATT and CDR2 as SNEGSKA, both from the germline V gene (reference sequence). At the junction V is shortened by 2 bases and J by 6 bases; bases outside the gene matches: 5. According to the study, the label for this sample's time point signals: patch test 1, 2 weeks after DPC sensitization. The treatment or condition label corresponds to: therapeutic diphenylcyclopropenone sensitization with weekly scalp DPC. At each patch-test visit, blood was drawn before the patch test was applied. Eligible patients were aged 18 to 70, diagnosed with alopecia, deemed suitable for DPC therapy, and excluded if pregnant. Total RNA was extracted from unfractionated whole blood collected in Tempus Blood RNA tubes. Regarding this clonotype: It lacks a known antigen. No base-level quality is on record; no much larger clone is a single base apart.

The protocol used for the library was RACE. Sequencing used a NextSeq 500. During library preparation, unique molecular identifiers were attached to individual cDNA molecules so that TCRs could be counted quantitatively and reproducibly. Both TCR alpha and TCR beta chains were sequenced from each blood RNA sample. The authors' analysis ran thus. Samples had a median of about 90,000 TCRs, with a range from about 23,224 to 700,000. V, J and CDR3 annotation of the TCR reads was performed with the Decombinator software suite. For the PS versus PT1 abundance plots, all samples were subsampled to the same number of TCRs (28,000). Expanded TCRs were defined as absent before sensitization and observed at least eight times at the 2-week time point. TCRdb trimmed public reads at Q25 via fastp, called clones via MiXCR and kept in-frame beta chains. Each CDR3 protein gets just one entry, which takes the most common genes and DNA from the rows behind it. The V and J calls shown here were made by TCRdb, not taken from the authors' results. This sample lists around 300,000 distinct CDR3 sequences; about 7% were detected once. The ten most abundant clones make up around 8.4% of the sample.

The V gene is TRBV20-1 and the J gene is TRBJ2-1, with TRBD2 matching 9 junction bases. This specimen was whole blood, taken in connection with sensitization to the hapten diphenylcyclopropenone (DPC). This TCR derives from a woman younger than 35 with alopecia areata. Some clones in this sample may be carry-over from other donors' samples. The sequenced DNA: TGCAGTGCTAGAACTCAGCGGGGGGCCAATGAGCAGTTCTTC. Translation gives CSARTQRGANEQFF.